The 30 T cell receptor beta chains in this list originate from one sample, sequenced in a study of cytomegalovirus exposure and HLA in healthy donors. Data came from immunoSEQ multiplex PCR; TCRdb stores just in-frame clones and leaves some out. The sample records some 180,000 clones, approximately 86% being singletons. Sequencing was done on a sample of PBMCs. The receptors shown here come from a man aged 30-40 years in good health and CMV-seropositive.

The CDR3 protein is CASSLAGTGRSPLHF. The CDR3 bases are TGTGCCAGCAGCTTAGCGGGAACAGGGAGGTCACCCCTCCACTTT. This chain joins TRBV7-9 and TRBJ1-6; possibly TRBD1 for D (6 bases). Trimming removed 0 bases from V and 10 bases from J, with 13 bases in between. CDR1 SEHNR and CDR2 FQNEAQ come from the germline V gene (reference sequence). This CDR3 is 15 amino acids long.

This clone was counted between two and nine times. The V gene is TRBV4-1, the J gene TRBJ2-4, with a weak D call TRBD1 (5 bases). The V gene's germline CDR1 is MGHRA and CDR2 YSYEKL. V was cut by 3 bases and J by 5 bases, with 11 bases left in between. The CDR3 extends over 14 amino acids. The CDR3 region has the DNA TGCGCCAGCAGCCAGGGGCAGGGCGAAAACATTCAGTACTTC. Its protein is CASSQGQGENIQYF.

V gene TRBV2 combines with J gene TRBJ2-2, with 8 bases fitting TRBD1. V lost 7 bases and J lost 1; bases outside the gene matches: 5. The CDR3 sequence is 15 residues long. Germline CDR1 and CDR2: SNHLY and FYNNEI. The CDR3 protein is CASTRGTGNTGELFF. CDR3 sequence (DNA): TGTGCCAGCACCAGGGGGACAGGGAACACCGGGGAGCTGTTTTTT. Together with reference TRBV2 and TRBJ2-2, the CDR3 gives the full variable domain: EPEVTQTPSHQVTQMGQEVILRCVPISNHLYFYWYRQILGQKVEFLVSFYNNEISEKSEIFDDQFSVERPDGSNFTLKIRSTKLEDSAMYFCASTRGTGNTGELFFGEGSRLTVL.

The V call is TRBV18, the J call TRBJ2-1, with 7 bases matching TRBD1. The CDR3 covers 14 residues. V was clipped by 4 bases and J by 7 bases; unmatched bases: 7. Germline V CDR1 and CDR2: KGHSH, LQKENI. The CDR3 sequence is CASSLNRGGNEQFF. In DNA form, the CDR3 reads TGTGCCAGCTCACTAAACAGGGGTGGGAATGAGCAGTTCTTC.

V and J are TRBV5-1 and TRBJ1-3; D gene ambiguous. Deletions cut 1 base from V and 0 bases from J, with 14 bases between. The V gene's germline CDR1 is SGHRS and CDR2 YFSETQ. This CDR3 comprises 17 residues. CDR3 bases: TGCGCCAGCAGCTTGTATGGTGGCTCCGACTCTGGAAACACCATATATTTT. Translating it yields CASSLYGGSDSGNTIYF.

This sequence joins TRBV6-5 and TRBJ2-1; either TRBD1 or TRBD2 may fit D (5 bases each). This CDR3 region has 15 residues. Germline V gene data show CDR1 as MNHEY and CDR2 as SVGAGI. Trimming pared 0 bases from V and 10 bases from J, leaving 16 bases between. CDR3 protein: CASSYSPGRYREQFF. Written as DNA, the CDR3 is TGTGCCAGCAGTTACTCGCCGGGGCGATACAGGGAGCAGTTCTTC.

The V and J genes are TRBV6-1 and TRBJ1-5; no clear D gene. Between the trimmed V and J ends, which lost 6 bases and 0 bases, there was a span of 12 bases. The CDR3 runs to 15 residues. From germline, CDR1 is MNHNS and CDR2 SASEGT. The CDR3 nucleotides read TGTGCCAGCAGGGGGTTCAGAGATAGCAATCAGCCCCAGCATTTT. The encoded protein is CASRGFRDSNQPQHF.

CDR3 bases: TGTGCCAGCAGCCCCCCACCCGGTGAAAAACTGTTTTTT. As protein: CASSPPPGEKLFF. J is TRBJ1-4 and V is TRBV7-9; D is unresolved. V was clipped by 5 bases and J by 7 bases, with 11 bases between them. CDR3 length equals 13 residues. Germline V gene lookup returns CDR1 SEHNR and CDR2 FQNEAQ (reference sequence).

This sequence joins TRBV6-1 and TRBJ2-7; D assignment may be TRBD1 or TRBD2 (6 bases each). The CDR3 is made up of 13 amino acids. The germline V gene has CDR1 MNHNS and CDR2 SASEGT. V was trimmed by 8 bases and J by 3 bases, leaving 14 bases between them. CDR3 loop: CASRRGENYEQYF. In DNA, the CDR3 is TGTGCCAGCCGGAGGGGGGAGAACTACGAGCAGTACTTC.

This clone turned up a few times. The chain recombines TRBV7-6 with TRBJ2-2; D gene uncertain. The CDR3 sequence is 10 residues long. V was cut by 10 bases and J by 6 bases, with 6 bases left in between. Per germline, CDR1 SGHVS and CDR2 FNYEAQ. This CDR3 is CATLPGELFF. In DNA, the CDR3 is TGTGCCACCCTTCCCGGGGAGCTGTTTTTT.

This clone was observed a handful of times. The rearrangement joins TRBV4-1 to TRBJ2-7; 10 nucleotides line up with TRBD1. The CDR3 runs to 16 residues. The V segment lost 3 bases and the J segment 6 bases; nucleotides outside the gene matches: 11. From germline, CDR1 is MGHRA and CDR2 YSYEKL. The CDR3: CASSHRHRDRGSEQYF. CDR3 coding DNA: TGCGCCAGCAGCCACCGGCACCGGGACAGGGGTTCCGAGCAGTACTTC.

The V gene is TRBV6-1, the J gene TRBJ2-6, with D possibly matching TRBD1 (6 bases). The ends were cut back, 8 bases at V and 3 bases at J, with 14 bases in the middle. The CDR3 sequence is 15 residues long. Germline V gene data show CDR1 as MNHNS and CDR2 as SASEGT. The CDR3, as DNA: TGTGCCAGCCAGGGGATGGCTGGTGGGGCCAACGTCCTGACTTTC. Protein sequence: CASQGMAGGANVLTF.

V is TRBV30 and J is TRBJ2-7, with D maybe TRBD1 (5 bases). The CDR3 extends over 15 amino acids. V lost 5 bases and J lost 6, with 23 bases in between. CDR1 and CDR2 from the germline V gene are GTSNPN and SVGIG (reference sequence). The DNA of the CDR3 is TGTGCCTGGGGAACTCAGGGTGGGCCCGGCAGCGAGCAGTACTTC. Its translation is CAWGTQGGPGSEQYF.

The chain carries TRBV9 and TRBJ1-2, with D possibly matching TRBD1 (6 bases). Trimming removed 5 bases at V and 8 bases at J, with 13 bases between. The length of the CDR3 is 12 residues. CDR1 and CDR2 (germline): SGDLS, YYNGEE. The CDR3 region has the DNA TGTGCCAGCAGGACCCGAGGGGGAGGCTACACCTTC. Protein sequence: CASRTRGGGYTF.

V gene TRBV2 combines with J gene TRBJ2-5; TRBD2 matches 11 bases. The CDR3 has 14 residues. Trimming took 5 bases from V and 5 from J; bases not matched to a gene: 4. CDR1 is SNHLY and CDR2 is FYNNEI in the germline V gene. The CDR3 sequence: CASSSGTSGETQYF. The CDR3 region has the DNA TGTGCCAGCAGTTCCGGGACTAGCGGCGAGACCCAGTACTTC.

The chain uses TRBV28 and TRBJ2-7, with TRBD1 matching 8 bases. Trimming removed 8 bases from V and 2 bases from J; junction bases left unmatched: 8. CDR3 size: 14 residues. Germline-derived CDR1 and CDR2 are MDHEN and SYDVKM. In nucleotides, the CDR3 is TGTGCCAGCGCCCAGACAGGGGAAGCCTACGAGCAGTACTTC. This codes for CASAQTGEAYEQYF.

This clone has only one observation. The chain joins TRBV28 to TRBJ2-1; maybe TRBD1 (7 bases). The CDR3 sequence is 14 residues long. CDR1 and CDR2 (germline): MDHEN, SYDVKM. Trimming took 7 bases from V and 3 from J, leaving 13 bases between them. This CDR3 is CASTQGGNYNEQFF. CDR3 in DNA: TGTGCCAGCACCCAGGGGGGAAACTACAATGAGCAGTTCTTC.

The chain has TRBV28 and TRBJ2-5, with TRBD2 identical over 7 bases. The CDR3 spans 15 residues. The germline V gene has CDR1 MDHEN and CDR2 SYDVKM. The junction had 7 bases not matched to a gene; V was cut back by 5 bases and J by 1 base. The CDR3 nucleotides read TGTGCCAGCAGTCGTAGCACGGGGGGCCAAGAGACCCAGTACTTC. Amino acid sequence: CASSRSTGGQETQYF.

This clone was seen a few times. This sequence joins TRBV19 and TRBJ1-5; D is undetermined. V gave up 6 bases and J gave up 6 bases, with 12 bases separating them. This CDR3 spans 13 amino acids. The germline V gene encodes CDR1 LNHDA and CDR2 SQIVND (reference sequence). The CDR3 nucleotides read TGTGCCAGTAGCCAAAATGGGCCTCAGCCCCAGCATTTT. The encoded protein is CASSQNGPQPQHF.

In its sample, this clone was seen once. One end of the junction fails to match germline, which may point to a read error. The chain is built from TRBV5-6 and TRBJ2-7, with D hard to call. This CDR3 region has 12 residues. Germline lookup yields CDR1 SGHDT and CDR2 YYEEEE. CDR3 in amino acids: CASSFNSNEQYF. The CDR3 nucleotides are TGTGCCAGCAGCTTCAACTCCAACGAGCAGTACTTC.

The V and J genes are TRBV5-6 and TRBJ1-1; 7 bases fit TRBD1. The CDR3 loop spans 15 amino acids. Germline V gene lookup returns CDR1 SGHDT and CDR2 YYEEEE. J was trimmed by 5 bases and V by 2 bases; bases with no gene match: 9. The CDR3 loop is CASSLGNRGGTEAFF. The CDR3 DNA reads as TGTGCCAGCAGCTTAGGGAACAGGGGTGGGACTGAAGCTTTCTTT.

This chain's CDR3 is CASSQPGQEHYGYTF. The CDR3 DNA is TGTGCCAGCAGCCAACCCGGACAGGAGCACTATGGCTACACCTTC. The V call is TRBV16, the J call TRBJ1-2; 7 bases agree with TRBD1. The CDR3 runs to 15 residues. From germline, CDR1 is KGHSY and CDR2 FQNENV. The V and J ends lost 2 bases and 3 bases, in that order; junction bases with no gene match: 6.

The chain employs TRBV19 and TRBJ1-5; D gene uncertain. The CDR3 contains 18 residues. V was clipped by 7 bases and J by 0 bases, with 22 bases between them. Germline assignment: CDR1 LNHDA and CDR2 SQIVND (reference sequence). The CDR3 here is CASINTGGSHDSNQPQHF. The CDR3 DNA sequence: TGTGCCAGTATTAACACCGGAGGGTCTCATGATAGCAATCAGCCCCAGCATTTT.

The chain links TRBV7-9 to TRBJ2-2; D is perhaps TRBD1 (6 bases). The V end was cut by 1 base, the J end by 4 bases, with 10 bases between. The CDR3 has 15 amino acids. Germline CDR1 reads SEHNR; CDR2 reads FQNEAQ (reference sequence). The CDR3 DNA reads TGTGCCAGCAGCTTAGGCACAGGGAGCACCGGGGAGCTGTTTTTT. This sequence encodes CASSLGTGSTGELFF. The entire variable domain, with the rest obtained from reference TRBV7-9 and TRBJ2-2, is as follows: DTGVSQNPRHKITKRGQNVTFRCDPISEHNRLYWYRQTLGQGPEFLTYFQNEAQLEKSRLLSDRFSAERPKGSFSTLEIQRTEQGDSAMYLCASSLGTGSTGELFFGEGSRLTVL.

The V gene is TRBV28, the J gene TRBJ1-2, with 9 bases identical to TRBD1. V lost 2 bases to trimming and J lost 8 bases; unmatched junction nucleotides: 6. This CDR3 has 14 residues. The germline V gene has CDR1 MDHEN and CDR2 SYDVKM. The CDR3 reads CASSLGQTGGGYTF. For the CDR3, the DNA is TGTGCCAGCAGTTTAGGCCAGACAGGGGGAGGCTACACCTTC.

With respect to this clone: The same CDR3 can be traced to other DNA sequences in this sample. This chain links TRBV15 with TRBJ2-2; D call uncertain. V dropped 1 base and J dropped 1 base, with 1 base sitting between them. The germline V gene encodes CDR1 LNHNV and CDR2 YYDKDF (reference sequence). The CDR3 contains 13 residues. The CDR3 nucleotides read TGTGCCACCAGCAGAGGGAACACCGGGGAGCTGTTTTTT. Translated: CATSRGNTGELFF.

Many counts were recorded for this clone. The chain recombines TRBV2 with TRBJ2-3; 12 bases line up with TRBD2. Trimming cost V 7 bases and J 1 base; bases outside gene matches: 3. The CDR3 loop spans 15 amino acids. Looked up from germline, CDR1 is SNHLY and CDR2 is FYNNEI. The CDR3 DNA is TGTGCCAGCAAAAGACTAGCGGGGGGCACAGATACGCAGTATTTT. Residues: CASKRLAGGTDTQYF.

V and J are TRBV27 and TRBJ2-7; 7 bases are shared with TRBD1. Trimming removed 6 bases from V and 0 bases from J; junction bases left unmatched: 8. This CDR3 spans 15 amino acids. Germline V CDR1 and CDR2: MNHEY, SMNVEV (reference sequence). The CDR3 reads CASRRTGASSYEQYF. CDR3 sequence (DNA): TGTGCCAGCAGGAGAACAGGGGCAAGCTCCTACGAGCAGTACTTC.

This clone was picked up one time. J is TRBJ1-1 and V is TRBV2; no firm D call. The germline CDR1 and CDR2 sequences are SNHLY and FYNNEI. V lost 9 bases to trimming and J lost 0 bases, with 14 bases between them. The CDR3 is made up of 14 amino acids. The CDR3 nucleotides read TGTGCCAGTAACCCAGAGATCCTGAACACTGAAGCTTTCTTT. Translation: CASNPEILNTEAFF.

The gene calls are TRBV5-1 and TRBJ1-2, with D hard to call. The CDR3 is 13 residues long. Germline CDR1 is SGHRS and CDR2 is YFSETQ. Trimming left V 0 bases short and J 3 bases short, with 6 bases between. CDR3 bases: TGCGCCAGCAGCTTGGAGGCGGACTATGGCTACACCTTC. Its protein is CASSLEADYGYTF.